The 21 T cell receptor beta chains listed next were all sequenced from one sample in a study of blood T cell repertoires in COVID-19. Libraries were prepared by immunoSEQ multiplex PCR; TCRdb keeps only in-frame clonotypes and omits some of them. The sample consists of about 170,000 clones, about four fifths of them appearing once. Sequencing input: peripheral blood. Every receptor here comes from a human donor with acute or convalescent COVID-19. The donor label of this sample is uncertain.

This clone was detected only once. This sequence joins TRBV19 and TRBJ1-5; 9 bases agree with TRBD1. Trimming cost V 5 bases and J 3 bases; bases outside gene matches: 5. The CDR3 is 15 amino acids. Germline V lookup: CDR1 LNHDA, CDR2 SQIVND (reference sequence). The DNA for the CDR3 is TGTGCCAGTAGTCTGGGGACAGGGTTCAATCAGCCCCAGCATTTT. This encodes CASSLGTGFNQPQHF.

This clone was detected only once. The rearrangement uses TRBV7-9 and TRBJ2-2, with 7 bases matching TRBD1. CDR1 and CDR2 (germline): SEHNR, FQNEAQ (reference sequence). The ends lost 4 bases at V and 5 bases at J; junction bases unmatched: 7. The CDR3 has 15 residues. The CDR3 protein is CASSSDRVETGELFF. DNA of the CDR3: TGTGCCAGCAGCTCAGACAGGGTGGAGACCGGGGAGCTGTTTTTT.

This chain joins TRBV25-1 and TRBJ2-7; D perhaps matches TRBD1 (5 bases). V was pared by 4 bases and J by 0 bases, with 10 bases between. Germline loops: CDR1 MGHDK, CDR2 SYGVNS. This CDR3 is built from 14 residues. The CDR3 loop reads CASSGGQSSYEQYF. CDR3 nucleotide sequence: TGTGCCAGCAGTGGAGGACAAAGCTCCTACGAGCAGTACTTC.

This chain uses TRBV6-1 with TRBJ2-3; the D gene is possibly TRBD2 (5 bases). The V gene lost 3 bases and the J gene lost 0 bases, with 13 bases spanning the gap. Germline lookup yields CDR1 MNHNS and CDR2 SASEGT. There are 16 residues in the CDR3. DNA of the CDR3: TGTGCCAGCAGTGAGGGGTCCGGGATCAGCACAGATACGCAGTATTTT. This translates into CASSEGSGISTDTQYF.

This chain joins TRBV7-3 and TRBJ2-2; 8 bases are shared with TRBD2. Losses at the gene ends were 4 bases for V and 4 bases for J; bases not matched to a gene: 14. The germline V gene has CDR1 SGHTA and CDR2 FQGTGA. There are 18 residues in the CDR3. CDR3: CASSSPGLGGRRTGELFF. In DNA form, the CDR3 reads TGTGCCAGCAGCTCCCCGGGGCTGGGCGGGAGGCGCACCGGGGAGCTGTTTTTT.

The J gene is TRBJ1-6, the V gene TRBV19, with a possible D match to TRBD1 (6 bases). There are 14 residues in the CDR3. Trimming removed 5 bases at V and 7 bases at J, with 12 bases between. Per germline, CDR1 LNHDA and CDR2 SQIVND (reference sequence). The chain's CDR3 is CASSPQGHNSPLHF. The CDR3 DNA reads as TGTGCCAGTAGTCCTCAGGGACACAATTCACCCCTCCACTTT.

This chain links TRBV5-1 with TRBJ2-1; D not certain. This CDR3 has 14 amino acids. Germline V CDR1 and CDR2: SGHRS, YFSETQ. V was cut by 0 bases and J by 5 bases, with 9 bases left in between. This chain's CDR3 is CASSLALADNEQFF. The CDR3 DNA follows: TGCGCCAGCAGCTTGGCGCTGGCGGACAATGAGCAGTTCTTC.

The V call is TRBV1, the J call TRBJ2-5; the table's D call, TRBD2, was not checked against the DNA. TRBV1 is a listed pseudogene. The CDR3 is 12 amino acids. The CDR3 reads CTSSSSKETQYF. The CDR3 coding sequence is TGCACCAGCAGCTCTAGCAAAGAGACCCAGTACTTC.

This clone was picked up one time. The chain combines TRBV7-3 with TRBJ2-1, with 11 positions matching TRBD2. The CDR3 covers 17 residues. Trimming cost V 6 bases and J 3 bases; bases outside gene matches: 10. Germline-derived CDR1 and CDR2 are SGHTA and FQGTGA. The CDR3 bases are TGTGCCAGCAGAGGGGGACTAGCGGAGTCCGGCTACAATGAGCAGTTCTTC. It codes for CASRGGLAESGYNEQFF.

The chain couples TRBV5-4 to TRBJ2-3, with D maybe TRBD2 (6 bases). This CDR3 spans 15 amino acids. Trimming left V 2 bases short and J 2 bases short, with 12 bases between. Per germline, CDR1 SGHNT and CDR2 YYREEE (reference sequence). In DNA form, the CDR3 reads TGTGCCAGCAGCTTAAAAGCGGGCCTCACAGATACGCAGTATTTT. This gives the protein CASSLKAGLTDTQYF. Complete variable domain (other parts from reference TRBV5-4 and TRBJ2-3): ETGVTQSPTHLIKTRGQQVTLRCSSQSGHNTVSWYQQALGQGPQFIFQYYREEENGRGNFPPRFSGLQFPNYSSELNVNALELDDSALYLCASSLKAGLTDTQYFGPGTRLTVL.

The rearrangement links TRBV12-5 to TRBJ2-7; 9 bases are shared with TRBD2. V dropped 5 bases and J dropped 0; count of bases not matched to a gene: 2. The V gene's germline CDR1 is LGHNT and CDR2 FRNRAP. This CDR3 region has 14 residues. CDR3 loop: CASGPRGGSYEQYF. The CDR3 DNA reads as TGTGCTAGTGGTCCGCGGGGGGGCTCCTACGAGCAGTACTTC.

This sequence joins TRBV28 and TRBJ2-7; 8 bases are shared with TRBD1. Germline V gives CDR1 MDHEN, CDR2 SYDVKM. The length of the CDR3 is 15 residues. V shed 8 bases, J shed 2 bases, and the junction held 11 bases outside the gene matches. CDR3 bases: TGTGCCAGCCCCCCCGCCGGACAGGGCGCCTACGAGCAGTACTTC. It yields the protein CASPPAGQGAYEQYF.

The chain combines TRBV12-3 or TRBV12-4 with TRBJ2-5, with D unclear. CDR3 length: 11 residues. V dropped 6 bases and J dropped 5 bases, with 7 bases sitting between them. The CDR3 region is CASSRSETQYF. The CDR3 bases are TGTGCCAGCAGCCGTTCGGAGACCCAGTACTTC.

This clone has a single count. This chain joins TRBV14 and TRBJ2-4; 14 bases align to TRBD2. This CDR3 spans 17 amino acids. Germline CDR1 SGHDN, CDR2 FVKESK. After removal of 4 bases from V and 7 bases from J, the junction contained 9 bases not matched to a gene. CDR3 nucleotides: TGTGCCAGCAGCCCGGGACTAGCGGGAGTGGAACGGAACATTCAGTACTTC. It translates to CASSPGLAGVERNIQYF.

This chain links TRBV12-5 with TRBJ2-1; 9 positions match TRBD2. Trimming cost V 4 bases and J 0 bases; bases outside gene matches: 19. Germline V gene data show CDR1 as LGHNT and CDR2 as FRNRAP. This CDR3 has 21 residues. This chain's CDR3 is CASGSPQLAGLPPSSYNEQFF. CDR3 DNA sequence: TGTGCTAGTGGTTCCCCACAACTAGCGGGCCTCCCCCCGAGCTCCTACAATGAGCAGTTCTTC.

V is TRBV5-6 and J is TRBJ1-1; TRBD1 might be the D (6 bases). V gave up 2 bases and J gave up 0 bases, with 11 bases separating them. CDR1 and CDR2 from the germline V gene are SGHDT and YYEEEE. The CDR3 sequence is 15 residues long. CDR3 residues: CASSLPGTLNTEAFF. The CDR3 coding sequence is TGTGCCAGCAGCTTACCCGGGACATTGAACACTGAAGCTTTCTTT.

V usage is TRBV30 and J usage is TRBJ1-1; weak D call: TRBD1 (6 bases). The CDR3 extends over 15 amino acids. Germline V gene lookup returns CDR1 GTSNPN and CDR2 SVGIG (reference sequence). The V end was cut by 3 bases, the J end by 3 bases, with 17 bases between. CDR3 in amino acids: CAWSASGRGYTEAFF. The CDR3 coding sequence is TGTGCCTGGAGCGCGTCAGGAAGGGGGTACACTGAAGCTTTCTTT.

The gene calls are TRBV11-2 and TRBJ2-7; D is perhaps TRBD2 (5 bases). Germline assignment: CDR1 SGHAT and CDR2 FQNNGV. The germline V and J ends were trimmed by 4 bases and 2 bases, with 15 bases remaining between them. The CDR3 covers 15 residues. The CDR3 spells CASSSQSGITYEQYF. CDR3 bases: TGTGCCAGCAGCTCCCAATCCGGGATCACCTACGAGCAGTACTTC.

The chain links TRBV19 to TRBJ1-1; 9 nucleotides align to TRBD1. In germline, CDR1 is LNHDA, CDR2 SQIVND (reference sequence). V lost 4 bases and J lost 3; bases outside the gene matches: 15. The CDR3 loop spans 18 amino acids. The CDR3 DNA sequence: TGTGCCAGTAGTAAACCACAGGGGGCGATCGACGCTTACACTGAAGCTTTCTTT. It translates to CASSKPQGAIDAYTEAFF.

The V gene is TRBV9, the J gene TRBJ2-1; 9 bases map to TRBD2. The CDR3 runs 18 residues. J lost 5 bases, V lost 4 bases, and 16 bases had no gene match. Looked up from germline, CDR1 is SGDLS and CDR2 is YYNGEE. The CDR3 bases are TGTGCCAGCAGCCAATTGGTGCGGGAGGGCCCTTTTAACAATGAGCAGTTCTTC. Its translation is CASSQLVREGPFNNEQFF. Full variable domain (rest looked up from reference TRBV9 and TRBJ2-1): DSGVTQTPKHLITATGQRVTLRCSPRSGDLSVYWYQQSLDQGLQFLIQYYNGEERAKGNILERFSAQQFPDLHSELNLSSLELGDSALYFCASSQLVREGPFNNEQFFGPGTRLTVL.

The genes are TRBV18 and TRBJ1-3, with TRBD1 matching 7 bases. The CDR3 totals 15 residues. From germline, CDR1 is KGHSH and CDR2 LQKENI. The V gene end was trimmed by 3 bases and the J gene end by 2 bases; junction bases not matched to a gene: 4. CDR3 sequence (DNA): TGTGCCAGCTCACCCCCACAGGGGCCTGGAAACACCATATATTTT. It codes for CASSPPQGPGNTIYF.